The 4 T cell receptor beta chains given below trace back to one sample, sequenced in a study of cytomegalovirus exposure and HLA in healthy donors. Use of 60 Vbeta and 13 Jbeta primers characterized the PCR. Produced via immunoSEQ multiplex PCR; TCRdb's table is partial and in-frame only. In the table there are about 180,000 clones, around 77% of which are singletons. Source material: PBMCs. The receptors were gathered from a man between 60 and 70 years old in good health and CMV-seronegative.

A note on this clone: At one of its ends the junction is not consistent with the germline gene, which may arise from a read error. This CDR3 is CAISESGGRQETQYF. Written as DNA, the CDR3 is TGTGCCATCAGTGAGTCGGGGGGACGTCAAGAGACCCAGTACTTC. The chain couples TRBV6-6 to TRBJ2-5; 7 bases map to TRBD2. CDR1 is MNHNY and CDR2 is SVGAGI in the germline V gene (reference sequence). CDR3 length: 15 residues.

This clone was detected only once. The gene calls are TRBV27 and TRBJ1-1; 7 nucleotides match TRBD1. This CDR3 has 16 amino acids. V lost 6 bases to trimming and J lost 1 base; unmatched junction nucleotides: 11. CDR1 and CDR2 from the germline V gene are MNHEY and SMNVEV (reference sequence). Here the CDR3 DNA reads TGTGCCAGCAGGTCTAGTTACAGGGGTAGGAACACTGAAGCTTTCTTT. Residues: CASRSSYRGRNTEAFF.

The chain combines TRBV6-5 with TRBJ2-3, with a weak D call TRBD2 (6 bases). Germline assignment: CDR1 MNHEY and CDR2 SVGAGI. The CDR3 is 15 residues long. The V end was cut by 0 bases, the J end by 4 bases, with 11 bases between. The CDR3 region is CASSYSKLAPDTQYF. The CDR3 region has the DNA TGTGCCAGCAGTTACTCCAAACTAGCCCCAGATACGCAGTATTTT.

The chain's CDR3 is CASSPREGVGYGYTF. The CDR3 nucleotides read TGTGCCAGCAGCCCTAGGGAGGGAGTCGGCTATGGCTACACCTTC. The chain has TRBV6-4 and TRBJ1-2; D gene ambiguous. The V gene's germline CDR1 is MRHNA and CDR2 SNTAGT. Trimming stripped 6 bases from V and 4 bases from J, with 18 bases between. The CDR3 is 15 residues long.